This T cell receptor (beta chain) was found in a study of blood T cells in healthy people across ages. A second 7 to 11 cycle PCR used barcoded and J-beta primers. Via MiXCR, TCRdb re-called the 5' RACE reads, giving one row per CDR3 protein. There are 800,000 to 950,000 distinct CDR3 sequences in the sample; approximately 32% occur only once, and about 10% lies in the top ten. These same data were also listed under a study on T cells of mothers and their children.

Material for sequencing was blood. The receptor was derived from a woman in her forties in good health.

The CDR3 DNA reads TGTGCCAGCAGTCAGGGGAGACTCGACAATGAGCAGTTCTTC. The encoded protein is CASSQGRLDNEQFF. The chain employs TRBV7-2 and TRBJ2-1, with D possibly matching TRBD1 (6 bases). The V gene's germline CDR1 is SGHTA and CDR2 FQGNSA. CDR3 length equals 14 residues. V was cut by 6 bases and J by 5 bases, with 14 bases left in between.